This T cell receptor beta chain was found in a study of T-cell memory formation after mild COVID-19. Study details: TCR clusters were mostly donor specific. Study-wide results and limits: Whereas later expanders leaned CD4+, clones contracting day 15 to 85 showed a balanced CD4/CD8 makeup.

In TCRdb, the 5' RACE reads were re-called with MiXCR into one record per CDR3 protein. The sample holds under 150,000 distinct CDR3 sequences, about 16% seen once. Only a few counts were recorded for this clonotype. Its antigen is currently unknown. The CDR3 is 14 amino acids. Trimming shortened V by 4 bases and J by 0 bases, and 6 bases separated the two germline ends. Germline V gives CDR1 KGHDR, CDR2 SFDVKD. The material sequenced was PBMCs or a T cell subset sorted from them (not recorded which). V usage is TRBV24-1 and J usage is TRBJ1-5; D remains ambiguous. The origin of this receptor is an adult woman who had mild COVID-19 (a few samples of this study predate the infection). Cell type and time point are not known. CDR3 nucleotides: TGTGCCACCAGTGAGGACGGTAGCAATCAGCCCCAGCATTTT. Translation gives CATSEDGSNQPQHF.